This T cell receptor (beta chain) is from a study of cytomegalovirus exposure and HLA in healthy donors. Study-wide findings and caveats: Excluded: some indistinguishable V segments such as TRBV6-2 and TRBV6-3.

Trimming cost V 4 bases and J 0 bases, with 17 bases left between them. The CDR3 consists of 17 residues. CDR1 is LGHNA, CDR2 YNFKEQ, per germline. Notes on this clone: Its antigen is undetermined.

The PCR had 60 Vbeta and 13 Jbeta primers. The data were produced by immunoSEQ multiplex PCR, yet TCRdb's version contains in-frame clones alone and is incomplete. The sample has 160,000 or so clones; approximately 80% are singletons. Sequencing input: PBMCs. V is TRBV4-2 and J is TRBJ2-3; D perhaps matches TRBD2 (7 bases). The source is a woman under 30 in good health and CMV-seronegative. The CDR3 DNA reads as TGTGCCAGCAGCCCCTCATGGCGGGGGCCTAGCACAGATACGCAGTATTTT. Protein product: CASSPSWRGPSTDTQYF.